These 16 T cell receptor beta chains were all obtained from the same sample, sequenced in a study of CD8+ T cells in alopecia areata. As the sequencing template, cDNA was produced by extracting RNA and reverse transcribing it. Profiling relied on immunoSEQ multiplex PCR, and the TCRdb table lists in-frame clones only, not all of them. The sample has 150,000 or so clones; 40% to 60% are singletons. The source material was CD8+ T cells sorted from blood, sampled at week 0. The receptors here all came from a human donor with alopecia areata.

The genes are TRBV5-1 and TRBJ2-7; possibly TRBD1 for D (6 bases). The CDR3 length is 13 residues. Germline lookup yields CDR1 SGHRS and CDR2 YFSETQ. V shed 4 bases and J shed 2 bases, with 10 bases lying between them. The CDR3 here is CASSHGQTYEQYF. The CDR3 coding sequence is TGCGCCAGCAGCCACGGACAGACCTACGAGCAGTACTTC.

The chain uses TRBV7-8 and TRBJ1-5, with 9 bases identical to TRBD1. Germline V gives CDR1 SGHVS, CDR2 FQNEAQ. V lost 2 bases and J lost 8; bases outside the gene matches: 7. CDR3 length: 15 residues. The chain's CDR3 is CASSLLGQGPEPQHF. Written as DNA, the CDR3 is TGTGCCAGCAGCTTATTGGGACAGGGACCAGAGCCCCAGCATTTT.

The chain is built from TRBV29-1 and TRBJ2-7; 9 nucleotides match TRBD2. The CDR3 covers 13 residues. The V gene's germline CDR1 is SQVTM and CDR2 ANQGSEA. With V trimmed by 6 bases and J by 2 bases, 5 bases remained unmatched. CDR3 amino acids: CSVAGTSPYEQYF. Written as DNA, the CDR3 is TGCAGCGTCGCCGGGACTAGCCCCTACGAGCAGTACTTC.

This clone was detected only a few times. The rearrangement links TRBV15 to TRBJ2-5, with D possibly TRBD2 on 5 matching bases. The CDR3 runs to 13 residues. Germline CDR1 LNHNV, CDR2 YYDKDF (reference sequence). The V gene lost 4 bases and the J gene lost 5 bases, with 11 bases spanning the gap. The CDR3 sequence is CATSKRVAETQYF. DNA for the CDR3: TGTGCCACCAGCAAGAGGGTAGCGGAGACCCAGTACTTC.

The sample holds one count of this clone. V usage is TRBV9 and J usage is TRBJ1-2; no clear D gene. The CDR3 consists of 16 residues. Trimming removed 3 bases at V and 4 bases at J, with 19 bases between. Germline CDR1 and CDR2: SGDLS and YYNGEE. CDR3 DNA: TGTGCCAGCAGCGGAGAAGTACGAGGCGGTTCCTATGGCTACACCTTC. Amino acid sequence: CASSGEVRGGSYGYTF.

For the CDR3, the DNA is TGTGCCTGGATGTACACCGGGGAGCTGTTTTTT. It codes for CAWMYTGELFF. The chain employs TRBV30 and TRBJ2-2; unclear D gene. There are 11 residues in the CDR3. The germline V gene has CDR1 GTSNPN and CDR2 SVGIG (reference sequence). V lost 4 bases and J 3 bases, leaving 3 bases between the germline ends.

J is TRBJ1-2 and V is TRBV4-3, with D unresolved. The germline V gene has CDR1 LGHNA and CDR2 YSLEER. The CDR3 length is 12 residues. V gave up 5 bases and J gave up 2 bases, with 6 bases separating them. The CDR3 coding sequence is TGCGCCAGCAGCGGACGGAACTATGGCTACACCTTC. It translates to CASSGRNYGYTF.

This clone has a handful of counts. The chain combines TRBV7-9 with TRBJ2-3; D possibly corresponds to TRBD1 (6 bases). Germline values: CDR1 SEHNR, CDR2 FQNEAQ (reference sequence). Trimming took off 9 bases at V and 7 bases at J, with 17 bases between the two ends. The CDR3 has 13 residues. The CDR3 DNA reads TGTGCCAGTCTACCGGGACACGCTAATACGCAGTATTTT. This sequence encodes CASLPGHANTQYF.

The genes are TRBV4-1 and TRBJ2-4; D is undetermined. Germline V gene lookup returns CDR1 MGHRA and CDR2 YSYEKL. The CDR3 has 15 residues. V lost 1 base, J lost 1 base, and 8 bases lay in between. CDR3 sequence reads: CASSQGKRAKNIQYF. CDR3 bases: TGCGCCAGCAGCCAAGGCAAGAGGGCCAAAAACATTCAGTACTTC.

This clone was found a few times. V and J are TRBV2 and TRBJ1-1, with TRBD1 as a possible D gene (6 bases). This CDR3 is 14 amino acids long. Trimming cost V 10 bases and J 3 bases, with 18 bases left between them. Germline V gene lookup returns CDR1 SNHLY and CDR2 FYNNEI. DNA for the CDR3: TGTGCCACCATTCTCAGGGGAAGGGACACTGAAGCTTTCTTT. Protein product: CATILRGRDTEAFF.

The genes are TRBV4-3 and TRBJ1-2, with no clear D. Germline-derived CDR1 and CDR2 are LGHNA and YSLEER. The CDR3 spans 16 residues. Trimming removed 0 bases from V and 1 base from J, with 12 bases in between. CDR3 coding DNA: TGCGCCAGCAGCCAAGATCTTATTGCCTTTAACTATGGCTACACCTTC. As protein: CASSQDLIAFNYGYTF.

V gene TRBV7-3 combines with J gene TRBJ1-1; 10 nucleotides agree with TRBD1. CDR1 and CDR2 (germline): SGHTA, FQGTGA. V trimming: 3 bases; J trimming: 4 bases; junction bases outside the gene matches: 2. The length of the CDR3 is 14 residues. CDR3 in amino acids: CASSFGTGATEAFF. The CDR3, as DNA: TGTGCCAGCAGCTTTGGGACAGGGGCCACTGAAGCTTTCTTT.

The chain recombines TRBV30 with TRBJ1-6; no definite D call. CDR1 and CDR2 (germline): GTSNPN, SVGIG (reference sequence). V gave up 1 base and J gave up 6 bases, with 4 bases separating them. The CDR3 runs to 12 residues. The CDR3 DNA follows: TGTGCCTGGAGTGAAATTAATTCACCCCTCCACTTT. It translates to CAWSEINSPLHF.

The chain has TRBV7-2 and TRBJ1-5; D unclear. The CDR3 spans 15 residues. Trimming took 5 bases from V and 2 from J, leaving 13 bases between them. Per the germline V gene, CDR1 is SGHTA and CDR2 is FQGNSA. The CDR3 sequence is CASSPTTRGNQPQHF. CDR3 sequence (DNA): TGTGCCAGCAGCCCTACCACACGGGGCAATCAGCCCCAGCATTTT.

This clone was picked up a small number of times. The chain has TRBV30 and TRBJ2-7, with TRBD1 matching over 10 bases. The V segment lost 3 bases and the J segment 1 base; nucleotides outside the gene matches: 3. The CDR3 contains 14 residues. From germline, CDR1 is GTSNPN and CDR2 SVGIG (reference sequence). In DNA form, the CDR3 reads TGTGCCTGGAGCCTGGGACAGGGGTCCTACGAGCAGTACTTC. Amino acids: CAWSLGQGSYEQYF.

In its sample, this clone was seen a few times. The chain uses TRBV19 and TRBJ2-7; no clear D. V was trimmed by 5 bases and J by 4 bases, leaving 18 bases between them. Per germline, CDR1 LNHDA and CDR2 SQIVND (reference sequence). The CDR3 loop spans 15 amino acids. CDR3 coding DNA: TGTGCCAGTAGTGCCTACAATGGTATGAGGTACGAGCAGTACTTC. Translated: CASSAYNGMRYEQYF.